The rows below give T cell receptor beta chains drawn from one sample of a study of T-cell memory formation after mild COVID-19. TCRdb itself ran the 5' RACE reads through MiXCR, one entry per CDR3 protein. This sample has around 200,000 distinct CDR3 sequences, with 10% to 13% found just once. Sequenced sample: PBMCs or a T cell subset sorted from them (not recorded which). These receptors originate from a man between 18 and 29 years old who had mild COVID-19 (a few samples of this study predate the infection). Cell type and time point are not known. Both conserved end residues are part of each CDR3. Each record gives: V gene, clone size, J gene, D gene, CDR3 DNA, CDR3 protein. The D gene is left open where the match is weak. Where a row states a size, it is once, few, many or the class of an expanded clone; other rows omit it.

>TRBV4-2|few|TRBJ1-5|.
TGTGCCAGCAGCCTAAAAGGGGATGAGTCCCCCCAGCATTTT
CASSLKGDESPQHF
>TRBV5-4|few|TRBJ2-2|.
TGTGCCAGCAGCCGGCCGGGGGCTCGGGAGCTGTTTTTT
CASSRPGARELFF
>TRBV29-1|many|TRBJ1-5|TRBD1
TGCAGCGTAGGACAGGGGCACAATCAGCCCCAGCATTTT
CSVGQGHNQPQHF
>TRBV7-7|few|TRBJ2-1|.
TGTGCCAGCAGCTTACAGAAGGAGTCCCAGCAGTTCTTC
CASSLQKESQQFF
>TRBV5-1|.|TRBJ1-2|.
TGCGCCAGCAGCTCCCGGGGCGTCTCTAACTATGGCTACACCTTC
CASSSRGVSNYGYTF
>TRBV19|few|TRBJ2-2|.
TGTGCCAGTACCAGGGCGGGCACCGGGGAGCTGTTTTTT
CASTRAGTGELFF
>TRBV6-2/TRBV6-3|few|TRBJ1-6|TRBD1
TGTGCCAGCAGTTCGCCTGGACAGGCCCTCCACTTT
CASSSPGQALHF
>TRBV12-3/TRBV12-4|many|TRBJ2-5|.
TGTGCCAGCAGCCCGACCTGGGCAGAAGAGACCCAGTACTTC
CASSPTWAEETQYF
>TRBV28|few|TRBJ2-5|TRBD2
TGTGCCAGCAGTCCTCGGGGCGGGGGGGCACAAGAGACCCAGTACTTC
CASSPRGGGAQETQYF
>TRBV7-2|.|TRBJ2-2|.
TGTGCCAGCAGCCCCCAAGGTTTCCAGGGGAGGTCCACCGGGGAGCTGTTTTTT
CASSPQGFQGRSTGELFF
>TRBV20-1|.|TRBJ2-5|.
TGCAGTGCTAGAGACAGGGTCCAAGAGACCCAGTACTTC
CSARDRVQETQYF
>TRBV29-1|few|TRBJ2-3|.
TGCAGCGGTGGGGTCGGGAGCACAGATACGCAGTATTTT
CSGGVGSTDTQYF
>TRBV6-1|.|TRBJ2-1|TRBD1
TGTGCCAGCAGTGTATCCGGGACAGGGGTCAGTGAGCAGTTCTTC
CASSVSGTGVSEQFF
>TRBV6-1|few|TRBJ1-2|.
TGTGCCAGCAGTGAAGCGAGGGGCTACTATGGCTACACCTTC
CASSEARGYYGYTF
>TRBV12-3/TRBV12-4|.|TRBJ2-3|.
TGTGCCAGCAGTTTGGGCAGGGGCCCGGGCACAGATACGCAGTATTTT
CASSLGRGPGTDTQYF
>TRBV7-3|few|TRBJ2-7|.
TGTGCCAGCAGCTCGACAGGGAGCGGGGAGCAGTACTTC
CASSSTGSGEQYF
>TRBV29-1|.|TRBJ2-7|.
TGCAGCGTCGCTACAGGGAGGCTTTACGAGCAGTACTTC
CSVATGRLYEQYF
>TRBV28|.|TRBJ2-5|.
TGTGCCAGCAGTTTCTCCGGACAGACCTGGTACTTC
CASSFSGQTWYF
>TRBV7-9|few|TRBJ1-1|TRBD1
TGTGCCAGCAGCCAGGGGGCTTCAAACACTGAAGCTTTCTTT
CASSQGASNTEAFF
>TRBV7-3|.|TRBJ1-1|TRBD1
TGTGCCAGCAGCGAAACGGGACAGGCCGGTGGGACTGAAGCTTTCTTT
CASSETGQAGGTEAFF
>TRBV29-1|.|TRBJ2-2|.
TGCAGCGCGTTGGGGACCGGGGAGCTGTTTTTT
CSALGTGELFF
>TRBV3-1|few|TRBJ1-2|.
TGTGCCAGCAGCCAGGATCGCGGTTCAGGCTACACCTTC
CASSQDRGSGYTF
>TRBV28|few|TRBJ2-2|.
TGTGCCAGCAGTTTAATCGAGGGACGGAACACCGGGGAGCTGTTTTTT
CASSLIEGRNTGELFF
>TRBV29-1|.|TRBJ2-5|TRBD1
TGCAGCGTTGAAAGCGGACAGGGGGCAGAAGAGACCCAGTACTTC
CSVESGQGAEETQYF
>TRBV7-2|.|TRBJ2-1|.
TGTGCCAGCAGCCTAGGGGCTGGATCCTACAATGAGCAGTTCTTC
CASSLGAGSYNEQFF
>TRBV29-1|few|TRBJ1-2|.
TGCAGCGCACAGTATAATGGCTACACCTTC
CSAQYNGYTF
>TRBV11-1|.|TRBJ2-7|.
TGTGCCAGCAGCTTACAGGGTGAGCAGTACTTC
CASSLQGEQYF
>TRBV3-1|.|TRBJ1-1|.
TGTGCCAGCAGCCAAGATCAACTGGCAACTGAAGCTTTCTTT
CASSQDQLATEAFF
>TRBV5-6|.|TRBJ2-1|.
TGTGCCAGCAGCTTTGGGGTCCCATACAATGAGCAGTTCTTC
CASSFGVPYNEQFF
>TRBV7-2|.|TRBJ2-5|TRBD2
TGTGCCAGCAGCTTCCAGCGGGGGGACGGGGAGACCCAGTACTTC
CASSFQRGDGETQYF
>TRBV5-1|many|TRBJ2-5|.
TGCGCCAGCGGGCTTGAGGGGCGAGAGACCCAGTACTTC
CASGLEGRETQYF
>TRBV4-2|many|TRBJ2-4|.
TGTGCCAGCAGCCAAGATCCTCGGGGGCCAAAAAACATTCAGTACTTC
CASSQDPRGPKNIQYF
>TRBV18|.|TRBJ2-7|.
TGTGCCAGCTCACCCGGCCCGGGAGTCACCTACGAGCAGTACTTC
CASSPGPGVTYEQYF
>TRBV5-1|many|TRBJ1-1|.
TGCGCCAGCAGCGAGGGGGACACTGAAGCTTTCTTT
CASSEGDTEAFF
>TRBV6-2/TRBV6-3|.|TRBJ2-1|TRBD2
TGTGCCAGCAGTTACACCCGCCCAGGGCGGGGGGGCCGGTCCTACAATGAGCAGTTCTTC
CASSYTRPGRGGRSYNEQFF
>TRBV7-2|many|TRBJ2-3|TRBD2
TGTGCCAGCAGCTATCGCGGACTAGCGGGGCACACAGATACGCAGTATTTT
CASSYRGLAGHTDTQYF
>TRBV19|.|TRBJ2-3|.
TGTGCCAGTAGTATCCCCGGGGTAGCGGATACGCAGTATTTT
CASSIPGVADTQYF
>TRBV29-1|.|TRBJ1-2|TRBD1
TGCAGCGTTGTGACAGGGAACTATGGCTACACCTTC
CSVVTGNYGYTF
>TRBV4-2|.|TRBJ1-6|.
TGTGCCAGCAGCCAACACCTCCGGACCTATAATTCACCCCTCCACTTT
CASSQHLRTYNSPLHF
>TRBV4-3|few|TRBJ2-3|TRBD2
TGCGCCAGCAGCCCTGGGGCGGGGGGGACCAATACGCAGTATTTT
CASSPGAGGTNTQYF
>TRBV20-1|.|TRBJ2-5|.
TGCAGTGCTAGAGATCGGAGCGGCCAAGAGACCCAGTACTTC
CSARDRSGQETQYF
>TRBV6-1|.|TRBJ1-5|.
TGTGCCAGCCGTTTCGGGGGGAGCAATCAGCCCCAGCATTTT
CASRFGGSNQPQHF
>TRBV7-8|.|TRBJ2-2|.
TGTGCCAGCAGCTTACACCGGGCCGGGGAGCTGTTTTTT
CASSLHRAGELFF
>TRBV7-2|.|TRBJ2-1|TRBD2
TGTGCCAGCAGCTTAATTTTCTGGCGGGGGATGGATGAGCAGTTCTTC
CASSLIFWRGMDEQFF
>TRBV7-2|few|TRBJ2-7|.
TGTGCCAGCAGCCCGATGCCGGCCCCGCTGTCCTACGAGCAGTACTTC
CASSPMPAPLSYEQYF
>TRBV4-3|few|TRBJ1-3|.
TGCGCCAGCAGCCCAGGCGGGGACTCTGGAAACACCATATATTTT
CASSPGGDSGNTIYF
>TRBV5-1|few|TRBJ2-5|.
TGCGCCAGCAGCCGCGAAGGCAGGGCCCAAGAGACCCAGTACTTC
CASSREGRAQETQYF
>TRBV7-9|many|TRBJ2-4|.
TGTGCCAGCAGCTTATATCAGGGAATTGGCGACATTCAGTACTTC
CASSLYQGIGDIQYF
>TRBV7-9|few|TRBJ1-5|TRBD1
TGTGCCAGCAGCCAGACAGGGGTAGATCAGCCCCAGCATTTT
CASSQTGVDQPQHF
>TRBV12-3/TRBV12-4|many|TRBJ1-2|.
TGTGCCAGCAGCCCCCAACGGGCGGGTGCCTATGGCTACACCTTC
CASSPQRAGAYGYTF
>TRBV2|few|TRBJ2-5|TRBD2
TGTGCCAGCAGTGAAACTGGACTAGATCAAGAGACCCAGTACTTC
CASSETGLDQETQYF
>TRBV20-1|many|TRBJ2-2|TRBD2
TGCAGTGCTCGTCTAGCGGGGCCGAACACCGGGGAGCTGTTTTTT
CSARLAGPNTGELFF
>TRBV5-5|few|TRBJ2-2|.
TGTGCCACTACGACAGGAGCTAACACCGGGGAGCTGTTTTTT
CATTTGANTGELFF
>TRBV7-9|.|TRBJ1-5|.
TGTGCCAGCAGCTTATCGGGGCAGGGTCAGCCCCAGCATTTT
CASSLSGQGQPQHF